The T cell receptor beta chain under discussion was sequenced for a study of T cells in Graves' hyperthyroidism and ophthalmopathy. Comment on this clonotype: Its matching antigen is unknown.

The ends were cut back, 0 bases at V and 0 bases at J, with 16 bases in the middle. In germline, CDR1 is SGHDT, CDR2 YYEEEE. The CDR3 is 17 residues long. Study results and caveats: Ophthalmopathy was model-predicted a median around 6.7 months pre-onset.

RNA transcripts gave rise to amplified TCR beta CDR3 regions. When the TCR CDR3 underwent first-round RT-PCR, the HTBI primer set was used. TCRdb re-called the multiplex PCR reads through MiXCR, storing one row per CDR3 protein. This table holds about 410,000 distinct CDR3 sequences, about 15% found once. The V gene is TRBV5-6, the J gene TRBJ2-7; the D is unclear. The sequence was collected from a man aged 18 to 29 with Graves' ophthalmopathy. Sequenced material: blood. CDR3 region: CASSLGSSAGVSYEQYF. The DNA for the CDR3 is TGTGCCAGCAGCTTGGGTTCATCGGCAGGAGTCTCCTACGAGCAGTACTTC.